This TCR beta chain was captured in a study of shared clonotypes between healthy human individuals. About the research overall: Each donor contributed plates that comprised three CD4 naive, three CD4 memory, two CD8 naive and one CD8 memory. General study findings and limits: Of the naive CD4 clonotypes, approximately 5% were shared across a few donors.

CD4+ cells yielded CD45RA+ naive and CD45RA-negative memory subsets. The CDR3 has 17 amino acids. The V gene lost 3 bases and the J gene lost 0 bases, with 14 bases spanning the gap. The germline V gene encodes CDR1 KGHSH and CDR2 LQKENI. This table comes from immunoSEQ multiplex PCR, and its TCRdb copy is limited to in-frame clones, with some not included. In the table there are some 900,000 clones, 70% to 85% of which are singletons. Worth noting for this clone: No antigen is known for it.

The sequenced sample consisted of memory CD4+ T cells sorted from blood. Noted subset: CD45RA-negative fraction. V gene TRBV18 combines with J gene TRBJ1-4; D is possibly TRBD1 (5 bases). The source of this sequence is a man aged 18 to 29 in good health. CDR3 amino acids: CASSPERQLATNEKLFF. In nucleotides, the CDR3 is TGTGCCAGCTCACCGGAGAGACAGCTTGCAACTAATGAAAAACTGTTTTTT.